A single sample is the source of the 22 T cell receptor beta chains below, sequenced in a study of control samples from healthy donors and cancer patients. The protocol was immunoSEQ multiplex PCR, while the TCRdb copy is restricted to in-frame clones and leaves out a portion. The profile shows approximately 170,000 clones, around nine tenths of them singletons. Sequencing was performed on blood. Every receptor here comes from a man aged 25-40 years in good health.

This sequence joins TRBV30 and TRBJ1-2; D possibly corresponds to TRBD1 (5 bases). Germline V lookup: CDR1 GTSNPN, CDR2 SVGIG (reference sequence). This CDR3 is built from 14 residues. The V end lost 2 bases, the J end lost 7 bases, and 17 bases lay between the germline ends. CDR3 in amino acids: CAWSLVRETGGYTF. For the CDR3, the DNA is TGTGCCTGGAGTTTAGTCAGGGAAACGGGTGGCTACACCTTC.

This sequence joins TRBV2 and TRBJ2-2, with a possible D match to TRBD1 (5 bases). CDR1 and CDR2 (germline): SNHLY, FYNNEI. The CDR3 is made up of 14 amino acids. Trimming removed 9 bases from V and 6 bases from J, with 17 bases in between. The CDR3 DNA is TGTGCCAGGGGTGCAGGGAATATGGCCGGGGAGCTGTTTTTT. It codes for CARGAGNMAGELFF.

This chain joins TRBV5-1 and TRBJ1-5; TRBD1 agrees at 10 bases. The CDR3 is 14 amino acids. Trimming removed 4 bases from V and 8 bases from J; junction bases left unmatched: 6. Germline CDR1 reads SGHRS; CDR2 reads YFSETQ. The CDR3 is CASSGGDRGEPQHF. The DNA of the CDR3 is TGCGCCAGCAGCGGAGGGGACAGGGGTGAGCCCCAGCATTTT. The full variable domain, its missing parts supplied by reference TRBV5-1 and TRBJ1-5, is KAGVTQTPRYLIKTRGQQVTLSCSPISGHRSVSWYQQTPGQGLQFLFEYFSETQRNKGNFPGRFSGRQFSNSRSEMNVSTLELGDSALYLCASSGGDRGEPQHFGDGTRLSIL.

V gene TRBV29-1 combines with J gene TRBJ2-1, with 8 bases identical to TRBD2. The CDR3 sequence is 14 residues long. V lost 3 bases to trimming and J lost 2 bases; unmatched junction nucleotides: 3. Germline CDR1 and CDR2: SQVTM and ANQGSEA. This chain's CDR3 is CSVDRSGTYNEQFF. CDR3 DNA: TGCAGCGTTGACCGTAGCGGGACCTACAATGAGCAGTTCTTC.

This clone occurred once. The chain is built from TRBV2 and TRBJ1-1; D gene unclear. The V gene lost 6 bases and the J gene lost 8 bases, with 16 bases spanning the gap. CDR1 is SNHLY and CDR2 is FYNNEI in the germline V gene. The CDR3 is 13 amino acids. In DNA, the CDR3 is TGTGCCAGCAGGGGGTCGTCTGCAGCGGAAGCTTTCTTT. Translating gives CASRGSSAAEAFF.

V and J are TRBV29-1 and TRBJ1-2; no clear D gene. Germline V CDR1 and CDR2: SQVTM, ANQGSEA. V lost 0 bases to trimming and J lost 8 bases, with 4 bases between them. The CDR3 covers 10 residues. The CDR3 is CSVEDLGYTF. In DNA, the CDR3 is TGCAGCGTTGAAGATTTAGGCTACACCTTC.

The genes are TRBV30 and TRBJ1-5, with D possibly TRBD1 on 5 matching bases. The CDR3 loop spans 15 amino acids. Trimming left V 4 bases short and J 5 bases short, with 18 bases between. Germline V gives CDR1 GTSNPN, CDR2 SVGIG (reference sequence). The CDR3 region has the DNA TGTGCCTGGAAACGGCAGGGTGTTAAGTATCAGCCCCAGCATTTT. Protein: CAWKRQGVKYQPQHF.

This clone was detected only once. DNA for the CDR3: TGTGCCAGCAGCTCCGCAAGCGGGAGGAATGAGCAGTTCTTC. Encoded protein: CASSSASGRNEQFF. The chain has TRBV7-3 and TRBJ2-1; 9 nucleotides match TRBD2. V trimming: 4 bases; J trimming: 7 bases; junction bases outside the gene matches: 5. Germline V gene data show CDR1 as SGHTA and CDR2 as FQGTGA. CDR3 length: 14 residues.

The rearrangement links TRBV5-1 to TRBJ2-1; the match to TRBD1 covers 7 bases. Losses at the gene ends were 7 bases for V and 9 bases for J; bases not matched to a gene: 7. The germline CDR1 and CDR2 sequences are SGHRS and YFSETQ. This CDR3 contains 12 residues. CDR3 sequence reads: CASGTEDGEQFF. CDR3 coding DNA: TGCGCCAGCGGGACAGAGGACGGTGAGCAGTTCTTC.

This chain's CDR3 is CASRTTPTGPGEQYF. The DNA for the CDR3 is TGTGCCAGCAGGACGACCCCGACAGGACCGGGGGAGCAGTACTTC. The rearrangement links TRBV28 to TRBJ2-7, with a possible D match to TRBD1 (6 bases). Per the germline V gene, CDR1 is MDHEN and CDR2 is SYDVKM. This CDR3 region has 15 residues. V was pared by 6 bases and J by 7 bases, with 22 bases between.

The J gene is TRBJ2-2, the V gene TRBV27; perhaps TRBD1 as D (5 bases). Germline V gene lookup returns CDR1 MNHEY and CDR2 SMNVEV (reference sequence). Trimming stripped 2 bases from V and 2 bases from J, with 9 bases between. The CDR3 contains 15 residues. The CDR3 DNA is TGTGCCAGCAGTTTAGCAGGGTTAAACACCGGGGAGCTGTTTTTT. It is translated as CASSLAGLNTGELFF.

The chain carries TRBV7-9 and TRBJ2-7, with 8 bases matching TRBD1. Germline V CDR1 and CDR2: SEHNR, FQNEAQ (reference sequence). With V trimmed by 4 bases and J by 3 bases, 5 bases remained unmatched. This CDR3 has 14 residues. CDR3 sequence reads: CASSSTGTGYEQYF. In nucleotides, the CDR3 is TGTGCCAGCAGCTCGACCGGGACAGGCTACGAGCAGTACTTC.

CDR3 bases: TGTGCCAGCAGCCTGGGACAGGTTAAAGAGACCCAGTACTTC. It yields the protein CASSLGQVKETQYF. This sequence joins TRBV5-6 and TRBJ2-5; 8 positions match TRBD1. The J segment lost 3 bases and the V segment lost 4 bases, leaving 5 bases of the junction unmatched. The germline CDR1 and CDR2 sequences are SGHDT and YYEEEE. The length of the CDR3 is 14 residues.

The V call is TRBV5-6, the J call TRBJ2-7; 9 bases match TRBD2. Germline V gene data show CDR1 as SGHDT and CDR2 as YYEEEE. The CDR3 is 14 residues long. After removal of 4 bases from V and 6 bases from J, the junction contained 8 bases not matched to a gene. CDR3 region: CASSRVAGAVEQYF. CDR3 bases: TGTGCCAGCAGCCGGGTAGCGGGGGCGGTCGAGCAGTACTTC.

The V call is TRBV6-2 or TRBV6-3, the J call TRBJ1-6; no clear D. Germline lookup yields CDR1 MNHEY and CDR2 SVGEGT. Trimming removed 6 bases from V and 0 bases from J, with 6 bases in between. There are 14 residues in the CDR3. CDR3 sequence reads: CASSRSSYNSPLHF. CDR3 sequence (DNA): TGTGCCAGCAGCAGGAGCTCCTATAATTCACCCCTCCACTTT.

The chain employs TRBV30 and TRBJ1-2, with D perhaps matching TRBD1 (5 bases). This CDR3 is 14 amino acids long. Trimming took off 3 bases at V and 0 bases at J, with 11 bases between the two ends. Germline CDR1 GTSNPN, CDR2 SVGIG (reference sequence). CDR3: CAWSPTGANYGYTF. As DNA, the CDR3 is TGTGCCTGGAGCCCAACGGGGGCTAACTATGGCTACACCTTC.

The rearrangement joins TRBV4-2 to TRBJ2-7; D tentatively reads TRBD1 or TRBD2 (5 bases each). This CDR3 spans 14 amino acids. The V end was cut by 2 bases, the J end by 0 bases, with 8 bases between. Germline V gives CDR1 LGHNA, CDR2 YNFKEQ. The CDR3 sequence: CASSQPGGSYEQYF. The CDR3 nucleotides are TGTGCCAGCAGCCAACCTGGGGGCTCCTACGAGCAGTACTTC.

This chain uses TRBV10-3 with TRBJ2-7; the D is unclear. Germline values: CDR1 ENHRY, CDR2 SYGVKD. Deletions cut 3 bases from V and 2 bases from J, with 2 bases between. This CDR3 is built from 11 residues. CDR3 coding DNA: TGTGCCATCAGTGATACCTACGAGCAGTACTTC. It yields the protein CAISDTYEQYF.

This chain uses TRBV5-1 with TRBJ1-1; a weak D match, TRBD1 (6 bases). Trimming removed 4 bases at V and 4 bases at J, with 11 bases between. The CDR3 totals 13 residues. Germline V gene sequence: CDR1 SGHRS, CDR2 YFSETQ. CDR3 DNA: TGCGCCAGCAGCCCCGGACAGAGCACTGAAGCTTTCTTT. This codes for CASSPGQSTEAFF.

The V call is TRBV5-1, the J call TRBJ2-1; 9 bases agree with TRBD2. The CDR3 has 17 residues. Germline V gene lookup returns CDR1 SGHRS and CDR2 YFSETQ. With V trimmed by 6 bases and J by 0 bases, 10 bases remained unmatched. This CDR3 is CASTFTSGLSSYNEQFF. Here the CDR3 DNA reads TGCGCCAGCACTTTCACTAGCGGGCTAAGCTCCTACAATGAGCAGTTCTTC.

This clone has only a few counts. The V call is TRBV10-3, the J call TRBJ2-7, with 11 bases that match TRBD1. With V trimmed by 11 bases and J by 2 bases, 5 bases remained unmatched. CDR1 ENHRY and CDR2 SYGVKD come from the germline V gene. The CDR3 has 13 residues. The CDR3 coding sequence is TGTGCCCTAGGACAGGGGGCACCCTACGAGCAGTACTTC. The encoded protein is CALGQGAPYEQYF.

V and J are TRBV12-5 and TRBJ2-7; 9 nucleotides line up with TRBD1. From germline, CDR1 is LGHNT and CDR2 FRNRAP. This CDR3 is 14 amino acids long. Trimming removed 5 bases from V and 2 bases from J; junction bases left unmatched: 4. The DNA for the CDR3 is TGTGCTAGTGGTGCCGGACAGGGGACCTACGAGCAGTACTTC. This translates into CASGAGQGTYEQYF. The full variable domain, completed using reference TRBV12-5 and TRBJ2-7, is DARVTQTPRHKVTEMGQEVTMRCQPILGHNTVFWYRQTMMQGLELLAYFRNRAPLDDSGMPKDRFSAEMPDATLATLKIQPSEPRDSAVYFCASGAGQGTYEQYFGPGTRLTVT.